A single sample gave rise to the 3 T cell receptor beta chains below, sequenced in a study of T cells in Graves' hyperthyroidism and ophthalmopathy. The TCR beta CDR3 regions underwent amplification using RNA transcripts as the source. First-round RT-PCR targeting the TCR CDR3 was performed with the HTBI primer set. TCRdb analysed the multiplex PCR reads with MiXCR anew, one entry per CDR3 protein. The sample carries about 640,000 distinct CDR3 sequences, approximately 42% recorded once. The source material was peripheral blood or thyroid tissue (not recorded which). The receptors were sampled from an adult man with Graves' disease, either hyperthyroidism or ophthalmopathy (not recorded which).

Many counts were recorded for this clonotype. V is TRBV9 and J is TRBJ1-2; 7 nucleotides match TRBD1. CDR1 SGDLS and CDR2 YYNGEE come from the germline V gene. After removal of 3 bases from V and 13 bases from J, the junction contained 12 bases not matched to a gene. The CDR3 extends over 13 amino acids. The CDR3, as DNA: TGTGCCAGCAGCGCCTCCCCCGACAGGGCTCCCACCTTC. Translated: CASSASPDRAPTF.

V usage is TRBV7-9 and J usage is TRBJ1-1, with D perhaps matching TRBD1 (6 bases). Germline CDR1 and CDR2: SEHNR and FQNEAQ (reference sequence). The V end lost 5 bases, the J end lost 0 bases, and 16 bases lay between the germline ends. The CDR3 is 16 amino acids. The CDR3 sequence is CASSIQRQALNTEAFF. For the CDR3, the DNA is TGTGCCAGCAGCATCCAAAGACAGGCGTTGAACACTGAAGCTTTCTTT. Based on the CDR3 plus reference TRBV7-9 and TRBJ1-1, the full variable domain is DTGVSQNPRHKITKRGQNVTFRCDPISEHNRLYWYRQTLGQGPEFLTYFQNEAQLEKSRLLSDRFSAERPKGSFSTLEIQRTEQGDSAMYLCASSIQRQALNTEAFFGQGTRLTVV.

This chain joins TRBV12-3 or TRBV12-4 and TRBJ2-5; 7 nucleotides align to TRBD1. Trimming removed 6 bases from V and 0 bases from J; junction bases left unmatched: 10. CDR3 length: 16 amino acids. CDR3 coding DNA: TGTGCCAGCAGGATCTTGGGCAGGGGGTACCAAGAGACCCAGTACTTC. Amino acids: CASRILGRGYQETQYF.